This T cell receptor (beta chain) was retrieved from a study of control samples from healthy donors and cancer patients. Profiling relied on immunoSEQ multiplex PCR, and the TCRdb table lists in-frame clones only, not all of them. The table has over 10,000 clones, about 76% seen once; the top ten hold 7.5% to 8.5%. V was clipped by 3 bases and J by 4 bases, with 13 bases between them. In germline, CDR1 is ENHRY, CDR2 SYGVKD. The CDR3 is made up of 14 amino acids. The sequenced sample was formalin-fixed, paraffin-embedded tissue. The TCR was taken from a male donor with melanoma. The chain recombines TRBV10-3 with TRBJ2-7, with D perhaps assigned TRBD1 or TRBD2 (5 bases each). CDR3 coding DNA: TGTGCCATCAGTGAATACGGGACCCGATACGAGCAGTACTTC. It encodes CAISEYGTRYEQYF.